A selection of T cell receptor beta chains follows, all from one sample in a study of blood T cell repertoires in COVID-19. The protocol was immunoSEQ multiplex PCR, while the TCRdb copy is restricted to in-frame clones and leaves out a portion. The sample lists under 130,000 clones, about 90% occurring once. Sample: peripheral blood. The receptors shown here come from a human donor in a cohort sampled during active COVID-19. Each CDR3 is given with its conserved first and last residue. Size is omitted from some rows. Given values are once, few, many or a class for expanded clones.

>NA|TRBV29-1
CSVARTANTGELFF
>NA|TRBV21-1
CASRRWAVRDRLNYGYTF
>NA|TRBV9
CASSLEGFNYGYTF
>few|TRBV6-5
CASSTSQGYEQYF
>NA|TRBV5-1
CASSLAGISGNTIYF
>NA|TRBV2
CASSDLGQEFLRNQPQHF
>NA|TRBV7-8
CASQTSGGPTDTQYF
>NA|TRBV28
CASSLAGGYSGANVLTF
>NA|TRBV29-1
CSVDRGTGELFF
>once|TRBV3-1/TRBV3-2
CASSSERGGFGEQFF
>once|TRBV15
CATSRERYTEAFF
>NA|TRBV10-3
CAISAVLGTGETDTQYF
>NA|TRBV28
CASSQGYALSSYEQYF
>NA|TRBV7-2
CASSSALATDTQYF
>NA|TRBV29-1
CSVNRPTGKSSYEQYF
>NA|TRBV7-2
CASSLAPARSGGHYEQYF
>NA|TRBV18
CASSRGGLLYEQYF
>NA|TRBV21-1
CASSNTPRPGANTEAFF
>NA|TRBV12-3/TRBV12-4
CASSPGTEYGYTF
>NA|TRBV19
CASTEGAGSPLHF
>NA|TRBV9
CASSPISSYNEQFF
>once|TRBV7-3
CASSPPPRRDVGTGELFF
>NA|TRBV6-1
CASSEAQGRANYGYTF
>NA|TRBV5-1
CASSLASGRVNTGELFF